The 20 T cell receptor beta chains below all came from one sample that was sequenced in a study of cytomegalovirus exposure and HLA in healthy donors. Primers: 60 Vbeta forward and 13 Jbeta reverse. TCRdb's table, derived via immunoSEQ multiplex PCR, lists solely in-frame clones and lacks some. Among roughly 99,000 clones listed, 74% were seen once. The sequenced sample was PBMCs. The receptors derive from a male donor in good health and CMV-seronegative.

The chain has TRBV9 and TRBJ2-7, with 12 bases aligning to TRBD1. Trimming at V came to 3 bases and at J to 4 bases, leaving 5 bases not matched to a gene. The CDR3 runs 15 residues. Germline V gene lookup returns CDR1 SGDLS and CDR2 YYNGEE. CDR3 nucleotide sequence: TGTGCCAGCAGCGAGGGACAGGGGGCTTCGTACGAGCAGTACTTC. It is translated as CASSEGQGASYEQYF.

This sequence joins TRBV9 and TRBJ1-2; no firm D call. The germline V gene encodes CDR1 SGDLS and CDR2 YYNGEE. This CDR3 region has 18 residues. The ends were cut back, 0 bases at V and 3 bases at J, with 21 bases in the middle. Written as DNA, the CDR3 is TGTGCCAGCAGCGTAGGTTGGTTTATTGAGAGGGAAGACTATGGCTACACCTTC. This gives the protein CASSVGWFIEREDYGYTF. The full variable domain, rest sourced from reference TRBV9 and TRBJ1-2, is DSGVTQTPKHLITATGQRVTLRCSPRSGDLSVYWYQQSLDQGLQFLIQYYNGEERAKGNILERFSAQQFPDLHSELNLSSLELGDSALYFCASSVGWFIEREDYGYTFGSGTRLTVV.

This clone has more than one count but fewer than ten. V and J are TRBV6-5 and TRBJ2-7, with unresolved D. The CDR3 loop spans 14 amino acids. Germline loops: CDR1 MNHEY, CDR2 SVGAGI. Trimming took off 2 bases at V and 0 bases at J, with 8 bases between the two ends. The DNA for the CDR3 is TGTGCCAGCAGTTACACACAGAGCTCCTACGAGCAGTACTTC. Its protein is CASSYTQSSYEQYF.

The chain couples TRBV5-4 to TRBJ1-1, with 7 positions matching TRBD1. V gave up 4 bases and J gave up 1 base; unmatched junction bases: 7. The CDR3 has 15 amino acids. Germline V lookup: CDR1 SGHNT, CDR2 YYREEE (reference sequence). This CDR3 reads CASSTPGQKNTEAFF. DNA for the CDR3: TGTGCCAGCAGCACCCCGGGACAGAAGAACACTGAAGCTTTCTTT.

This chain connects TRBV5-4 to TRBJ2-5, with 14 bases lining up with TRBD2. TRBJ2-7 explains the end of the DNA better; the J call may be wrong. The CDR3 contains 17 residues. CDR1 is SGHNT, CDR2 YYREEE, per germline (reference sequence). CDR3 sequence reads: CASSIGTSGSRMYEQYF. The DNA of the CDR3 is TGTGCCAGCAGCATCGGGACTAGCGGGAGTCGTATGTACGAGCAGTACTTC.

For the CDR3, the DNA is TGTGCCAGCAGCGTCAGGGGGACCGGGGAGCTGTTTTTT. It codes for CASSVRGTGELFF. V and J are TRBV9 and TRBJ2-2, with 7 bases fitting TRBD1. The V gene end was trimmed by 2 bases and the J gene end by 5 bases; junction bases not matched to a gene: 0. The germline V gene has CDR1 SGDLS and CDR2 YYNGEE. This CDR3 is built from 13 residues.

This chain uses TRBV28 with TRBJ1-1, with 8 bases matching TRBD1. The germline CDR1 and CDR2 sequences are MDHEN and SYDVKM. Trimming cost V 6 bases and J 1 base; bases outside gene matches: 7. There are 15 residues in the CDR3. CDR3 DNA sequence: TGTGCCAGCAGAGATAGGACAGGGCCGAACACTGAAGCTTTCTTT. This sequence encodes CASRDRTGPNTEAFF.

The rearrangement uses TRBV15 and TRBJ2-5; 11 bases match TRBD1. The J call may be mistaken, given a closer DNA end match to TRBJ2-7. This CDR3 region has 17 residues. Germline CDR1 LNHNV, CDR2 YYDKDF (reference sequence). The CDR3 spells CATSRSGDRGYLSEQYF. The CDR3 DNA reads TGTGCCACCAGCAGATCAGGGGACAGGGGGTACCTCTCCGAGCAGTACTTC.

This rearrangement joins TRBV27 to TRBJ2-7; 9 positions match TRBD1. This CDR3 has 13 amino acids. From germline, CDR1 is MNHEY and CDR2 SMNVEV (reference sequence). The trim removed 5 bases at V and 5 bases at J, leaving 4 bases unmatched. The CDR3: CASSGTGSHEQYF. For the CDR3, the DNA is TGTGCCAGCAGTGGGACAGGGTCCCACGAGCAGTACTTC.

This CDR3 reads CASRSLRAEAHPEAFF. The CDR3 coding sequence is TGTGCCAGTAGGAGTCTGAGGGCTGAGGCCCATCCTGAAGCTTTCTTT. This sequence joins TRBV19 and TRBJ1-1, with unresolved D. The CDR3 runs to 16 residues. The germline V and J ends were trimmed by 6 bases and 6 bases, with 23 bases remaining between them. In germline, CDR1 is LNHDA, CDR2 SQIVND (reference sequence).

The rearrangement links TRBV7-9 to TRBJ1-1; TRBD1 matches 7 bases. V trimming: 6 bases; J trimming: 0 bases; junction bases outside the gene matches: 4. Germline V gene sequence: CDR1 SEHNR, CDR2 FQNEAQ (reference sequence). The CDR3 is 14 residues long. DNA for the CDR3: TGTGCCAGCAGACCGGACAGGTTGAACACTGAAGCTTTCTTT. Translated: CASRPDRLNTEAFF.

Points on this clone: This same CDR3 is encoded by further DNA sequences in the sample. The chain joins TRBV4-3 to TRBJ2-1; 7 bases agree with TRBD2. CDR1 LGHNA and CDR2 YSLEER come from the germline V gene. The CDR3 has 13 residues. With 0 bases clipped from V and 9 bases from J, the junction kept 2 bases outside the gene matches. This CDR3 is CASSQEGGSEQFF. CDR3 DNA: TGCGCCAGCAGCCAAGAGGGAGGGAGTGAGCAGTTCTTC.

J is TRBJ2-7 and V is TRBV6-5; maybe TRBD2 (6 bases). CDR1 and CDR2 (germline): MNHEY, SVGAGI. Deletions cut 4 bases from V and 2 bases from J, with 15 bases between. The CDR3 is 15 residues long. CDR3 region: CASSLGGPSTYEQYF. The DNA of the CDR3 is TGTGCCAGCAGTTTGGGGGGACCCAGTACCTACGAGCAGTACTTC.

This chain links TRBV7-2 with TRBJ2-5; 10 bases align to TRBD1. Germline loops: CDR1 SGHTA, CDR2 FQGNSA. Trimming cost V 2 bases and J 4 bases; bases outside gene matches: 4. CDR3 size: 15 residues. CDR3 sequence: CASSLHGDRGETQYF. The CDR3 bases are TGTGCCAGCAGCTTACATGGGGACAGGGGAGAGACCCAGTACTTC. The full variable domain, rest sourced from reference TRBV7-2 and TRBJ2-5, is GAGVSQSPSNKVTEKGKDVELRCDPISGHTALYWYRQSLGQGLEFLIYFQGNSAPDKSGLPSDRFSAERTGGSVSTLTIQRTQQEDSAVYLCASSLHGDRGETQYFGPGTRLLVL.

There are a few counts of this clone. This rearrangement joins TRBV7-6 to TRBJ2-7, with 10 bases that match TRBD1. Losses at the gene ends were 8 bases for V and 3 bases for J; bases not matched to a gene: 10. Germline V gives CDR1 SGHVS, CDR2 FNYEAQ. The CDR3 contains 15 residues. CDR3 DNA: TGTGCCAGCGCAGCCGGGACAGGGGACGGCTACGAGCAGTACTTC. Translated, it gives CASAAGTGDGYEQYF.

This chain connects TRBV27 to TRBJ2-1; TRBD1 agrees at 10 bases. The germline V gene encodes CDR1 MNHEY and CDR2 SMNVEV (reference sequence). V lost 5 bases and J lost 5; bases outside the gene matches: 9. This CDR3 region has 16 residues. The CDR3 loop reads CASSRLSGTGDNEQFF. The CDR3 DNA reads TGTGCCAGCAGTCGGTTGTCCGGGACAGGGGACAATGAGCAGTTCTTC.

This clone was found a few times. This sample includes further DNA sequences coding for the same CDR3. This rearrangement joins TRBV29-1 to TRBJ2-7; no clear D. From germline, CDR1 is SQVTM and CDR2 ANQGSEA. The CDR3 consists of 12 residues. Trimming stripped 0 bases from V and 4 bases from J, with 7 bases between. The CDR3 nucleotides read TGCAGCGTTGAAGAGCCCAGATACGAGCAGTACTTC. Its protein product is CSVEEPRYEQYF.

This chain uses TRBV19 with TRBJ2-7, with D tentatively TRBD1 (7 bases). V lost 8 bases and J lost 2, with 13 bases in between. CDR1 is LNHDA and CDR2 is SQIVND in the germline V gene (reference sequence). The CDR3 extends over 13 amino acids. Here the CDR3 DNA reads TGTGCCAGTGGGGGGACAGCAACCTACGAGCAGTACTTC. This gives the protein CASGGTATYEQYF.

The CDR3 nucleotides are TGTGCCAGCAGCGTAGGGGGGCGCGGCGGCTACACCTTC. It is translated as CASSVGGRGGYTF. V gene TRBV9 combines with J gene TRBJ1-2, with D tentatively TRBD1 (6 bases). The CDR3 has 13 residues. Germline loops: CDR1 SGDLS, CDR2 YYNGEE. Trimming pared 0 bases from V and 8 bases from J, leaving 11 bases between.

CDR3 amino acids: CASSPRGGTYYGYTF. Written as DNA, the CDR3 is TGTGCCAGCAGCCCGAGGGGGGGAACATACTATGGCTACACCTTC. The J gene is TRBJ1-2, the V gene TRBV9; D might be TRBD1 (6 bases). Germline assignment: CDR1 SGDLS and CDR2 YYNGEE. Trimming cost V 4 bases and J 3 bases, with 16 bases left between them. The CDR3 extends over 15 amino acids.